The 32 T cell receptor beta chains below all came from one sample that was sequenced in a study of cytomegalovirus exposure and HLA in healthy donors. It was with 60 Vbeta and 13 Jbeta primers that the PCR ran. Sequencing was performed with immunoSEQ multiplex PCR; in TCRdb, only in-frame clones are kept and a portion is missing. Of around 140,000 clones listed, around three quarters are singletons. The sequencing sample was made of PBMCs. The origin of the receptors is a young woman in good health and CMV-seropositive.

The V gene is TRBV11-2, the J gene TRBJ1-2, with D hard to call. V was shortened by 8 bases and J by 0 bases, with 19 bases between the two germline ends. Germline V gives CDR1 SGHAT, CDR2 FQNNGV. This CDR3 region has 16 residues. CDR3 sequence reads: CASAYDRTPANYGYTF. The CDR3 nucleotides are TGTGCCAGCGCCTACGATCGGACTCCAGCTAACTATGGCTACACCTTC.

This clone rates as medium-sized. The CDR3 sequence: CSARASTEAFF. CDR3 bases: TGCAGTGCTAGGGCCAGCACTGAAGCTTTCTTT. The chain couples TRBV20-1 to TRBJ1-1, with unresolved D. The CDR3 runs to 11 residues. CDR1 is DFQATT, CDR2 SNEGSKA, per germline (reference sequence). V lost 3 bases and J lost 4, with 6 bases in between.

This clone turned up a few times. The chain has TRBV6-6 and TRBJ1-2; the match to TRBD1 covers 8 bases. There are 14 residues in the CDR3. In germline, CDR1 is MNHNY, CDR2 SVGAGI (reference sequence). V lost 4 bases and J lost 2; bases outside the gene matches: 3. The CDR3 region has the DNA TGTGCCAGCAGTTTGGGACAGGACAACTATGGCTACACCTTC. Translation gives CASSLGQDNYGYTF.

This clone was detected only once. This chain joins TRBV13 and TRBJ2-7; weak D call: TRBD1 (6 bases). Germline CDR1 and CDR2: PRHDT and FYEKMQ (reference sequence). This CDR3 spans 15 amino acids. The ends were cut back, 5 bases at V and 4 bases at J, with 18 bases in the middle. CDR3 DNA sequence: TGTGCCAGCAGCAAGGATCGGACAGCGTTTTACGAGCAGTACTTC. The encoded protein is CASSKDRTAFYEQYF. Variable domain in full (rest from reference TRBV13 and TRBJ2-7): AAGVIQSPRHLIKEKRETATLKCYPIPRHDTVYWYQQGPGQDPQFLISFYEKMQSDKGSIPDRFSAQQFSDYHSELNMSSLELGDSALYFCASSKDRTAFYEQYFGPGTRLTVT.

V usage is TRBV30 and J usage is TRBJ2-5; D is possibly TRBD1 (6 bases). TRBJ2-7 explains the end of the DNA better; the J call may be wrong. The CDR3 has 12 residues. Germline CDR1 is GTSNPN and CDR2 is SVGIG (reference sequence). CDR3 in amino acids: CAWSTSGDEQYF. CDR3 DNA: TGTGCCTGGAGTACTTCAGGGGACGAGCAGTACTTC.

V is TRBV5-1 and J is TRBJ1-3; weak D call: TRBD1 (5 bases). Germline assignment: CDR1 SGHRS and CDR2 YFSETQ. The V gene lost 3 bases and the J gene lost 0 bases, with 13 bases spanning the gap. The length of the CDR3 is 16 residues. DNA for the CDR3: TGCGCCAGCAGCTCCCAGCAGGGCATCTCTGGAAACACCATATATTTT. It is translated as CASSSQQGISGNTIYF.

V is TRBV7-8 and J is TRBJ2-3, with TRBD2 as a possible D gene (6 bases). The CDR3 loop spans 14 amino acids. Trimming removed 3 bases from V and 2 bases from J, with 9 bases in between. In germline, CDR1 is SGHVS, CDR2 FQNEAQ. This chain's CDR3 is CASSLRGFTDTQYF. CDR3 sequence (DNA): TGTGCCAGCAGCTTGCGGGGATTCACAGATACGCAGTATTTT.

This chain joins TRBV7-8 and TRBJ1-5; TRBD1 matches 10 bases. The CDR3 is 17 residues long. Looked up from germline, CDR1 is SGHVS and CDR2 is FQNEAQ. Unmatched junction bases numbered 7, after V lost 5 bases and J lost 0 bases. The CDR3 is CASSVWTGGISNQPQHF. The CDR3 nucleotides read TGTGCCAGCAGCGTATGGACAGGGGGGATTAGCAATCAGCCCCAGCATTTT.

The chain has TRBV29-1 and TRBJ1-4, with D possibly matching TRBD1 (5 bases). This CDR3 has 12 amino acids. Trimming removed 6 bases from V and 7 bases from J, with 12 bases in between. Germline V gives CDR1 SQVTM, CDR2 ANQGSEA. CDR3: CSVGDWVEKLFF. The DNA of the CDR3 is TGCAGCGTGGGGGACTGGGTTGAAAAACTGTTTTTT.

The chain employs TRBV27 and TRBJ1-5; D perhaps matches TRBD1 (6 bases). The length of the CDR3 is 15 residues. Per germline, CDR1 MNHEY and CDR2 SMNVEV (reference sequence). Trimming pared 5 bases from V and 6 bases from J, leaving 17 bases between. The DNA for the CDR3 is TGTGCCAGCAGTCAAGGGGACGGGACAATTCAGCCCCAGCATTTT. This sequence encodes CASSQGDGTIQPQHF.

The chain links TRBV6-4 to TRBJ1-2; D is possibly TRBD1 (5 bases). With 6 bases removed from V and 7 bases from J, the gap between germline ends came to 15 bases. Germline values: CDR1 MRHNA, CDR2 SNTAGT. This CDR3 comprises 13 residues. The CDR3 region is CASSPGGVAGYTF. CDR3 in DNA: TGTGCCAGCAGCCCAGGAGGGGTGGCTGGCTACACCTTC.

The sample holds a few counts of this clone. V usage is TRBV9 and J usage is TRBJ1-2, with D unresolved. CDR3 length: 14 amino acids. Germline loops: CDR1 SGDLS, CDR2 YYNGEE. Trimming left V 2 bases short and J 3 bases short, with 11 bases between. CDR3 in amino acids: CASSVDGGYYGYTF. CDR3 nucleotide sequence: TGTGCCAGCAGCGTGGACGGAGGCTACTATGGCTACACCTTC.

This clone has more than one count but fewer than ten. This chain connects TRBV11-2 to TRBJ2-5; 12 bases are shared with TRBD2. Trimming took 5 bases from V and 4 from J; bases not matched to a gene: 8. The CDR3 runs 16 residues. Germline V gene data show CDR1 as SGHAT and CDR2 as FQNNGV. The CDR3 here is CASSKTTSGGGETQYF. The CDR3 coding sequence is TGTGCCAGCAGCAAGACGACTAGCGGGGGAGGAGAGACCCAGTACTTC.

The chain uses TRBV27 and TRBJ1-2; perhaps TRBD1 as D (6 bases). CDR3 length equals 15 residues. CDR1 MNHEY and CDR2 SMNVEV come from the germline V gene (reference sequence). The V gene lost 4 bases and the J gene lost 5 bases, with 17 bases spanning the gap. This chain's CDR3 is CASSSGQILSYGYTF. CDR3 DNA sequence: TGTGCCAGCAGTTCCGGACAGATTCTTTCTTATGGCTACACCTTC.

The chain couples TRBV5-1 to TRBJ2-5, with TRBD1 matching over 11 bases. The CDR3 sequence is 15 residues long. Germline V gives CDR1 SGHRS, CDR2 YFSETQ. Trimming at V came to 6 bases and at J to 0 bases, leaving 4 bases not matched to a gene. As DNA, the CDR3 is TGCGCCAGCAACCGGGACAGGGGGTACCAAGAGACCCAGTACTTC. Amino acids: CASNRDRGYQETQYF.

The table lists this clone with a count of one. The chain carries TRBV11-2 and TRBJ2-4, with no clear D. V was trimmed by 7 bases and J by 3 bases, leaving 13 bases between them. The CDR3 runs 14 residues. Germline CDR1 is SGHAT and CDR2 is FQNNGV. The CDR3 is CASNSGFVKNIQYF. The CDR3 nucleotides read TGTGCCAGCAATTCCGGGTTTGTCAAAAACATTCAGTACTTC.

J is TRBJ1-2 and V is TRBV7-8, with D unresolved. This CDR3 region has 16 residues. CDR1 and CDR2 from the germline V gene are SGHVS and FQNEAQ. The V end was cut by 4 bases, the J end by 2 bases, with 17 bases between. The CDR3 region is CASSSRAGQANYGYTF. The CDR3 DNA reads TGTGCCAGCAGCTCGAGGGCAGGCCAGGCCAACTATGGCTACACCTTC.

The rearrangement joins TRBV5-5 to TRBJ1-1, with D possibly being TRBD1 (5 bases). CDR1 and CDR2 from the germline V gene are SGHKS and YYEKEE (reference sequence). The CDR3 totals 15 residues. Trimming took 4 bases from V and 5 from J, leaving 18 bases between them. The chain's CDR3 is CASSPNVRGGTEAFF. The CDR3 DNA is TGTGCCAGCAGCCCCAATGTGAGGGGAGGGACTGAAGCTTTCTTT.

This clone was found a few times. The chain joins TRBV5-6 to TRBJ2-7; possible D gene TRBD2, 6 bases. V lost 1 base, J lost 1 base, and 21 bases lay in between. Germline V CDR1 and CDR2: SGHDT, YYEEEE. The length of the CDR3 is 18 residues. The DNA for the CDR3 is TGTGCCAGCAGCTTGACCATCTGGGTCGGGGCGGGATCCTACGAGCAGTACTTC. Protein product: CASSLTIWVGAGSYEQYF.

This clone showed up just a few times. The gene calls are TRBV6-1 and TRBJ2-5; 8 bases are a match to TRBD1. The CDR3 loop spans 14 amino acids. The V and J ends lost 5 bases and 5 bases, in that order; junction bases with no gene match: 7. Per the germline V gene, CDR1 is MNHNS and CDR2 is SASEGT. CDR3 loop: CASSLQGGGETQYF. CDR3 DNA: TGTGCCAGCAGTTTACAGGGGGGAGGTGAGACCCAGTACTTC.

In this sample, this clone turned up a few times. CDR3 coding DNA: TGTGCCAGCAGTGAAGATACGGGTCAGTCGGAGGGCTACACCTTC. Amino acids: CASSEDTGQSEGYTF. The chain employs TRBV6-1 and TRBJ1-2; no firm D call. CDR1 is MNHNS, CDR2 SASEGT, per germline. This CDR3 is built from 15 residues. Trimming left V 1 base short and J 8 bases short, with 17 bases between.

CDR3 region: CASTLSSYTDTQYF. The CDR3 DNA sequence: TGTGCCAGCACCCTCTCAAGCTACACAGATACGCAGTATTTT. This sequence joins TRBV5-6 and TRBJ2-3, with no clear D. V was clipped by 6 bases and J by 2 bases, with 13 bases between them. Germline assignment: CDR1 SGHDT and CDR2 YYEEEE. This CDR3 is built from 14 residues.

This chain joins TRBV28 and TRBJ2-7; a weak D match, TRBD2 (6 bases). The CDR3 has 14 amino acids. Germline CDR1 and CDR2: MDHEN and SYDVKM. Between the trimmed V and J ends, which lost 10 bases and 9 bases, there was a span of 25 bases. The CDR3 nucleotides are TGTGCCACAAAGGACGGGGGTTTGCTTCTCGGGCAGTACTTC. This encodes CATKDGGLLLGQYF.

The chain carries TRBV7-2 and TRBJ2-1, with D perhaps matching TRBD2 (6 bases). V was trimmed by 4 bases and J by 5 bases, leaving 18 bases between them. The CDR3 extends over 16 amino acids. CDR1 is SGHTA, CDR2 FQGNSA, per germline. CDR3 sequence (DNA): TGTGCCAGCAGCTCCTCCCCAGGCGGGGATCACAATGAGCAGTTCTTC. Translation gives CASSSSPGGDHNEQFF.

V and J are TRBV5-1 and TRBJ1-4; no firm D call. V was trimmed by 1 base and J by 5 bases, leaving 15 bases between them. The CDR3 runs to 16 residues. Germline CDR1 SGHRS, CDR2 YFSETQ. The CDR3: CASSLNAGSLNEKLFF. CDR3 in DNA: TGCGCCAGCAGCTTGAATGCAGGCAGCCTAAATGAAAAACTGTTTTTT.

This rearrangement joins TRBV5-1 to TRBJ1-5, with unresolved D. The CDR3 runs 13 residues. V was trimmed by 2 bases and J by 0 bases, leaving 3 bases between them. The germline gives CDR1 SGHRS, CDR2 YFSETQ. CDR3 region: CASSLHSNQPQHF. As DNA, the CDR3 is TGCGCCAGCAGCTTACATAGCAATCAGCCCCAGCATTTT.

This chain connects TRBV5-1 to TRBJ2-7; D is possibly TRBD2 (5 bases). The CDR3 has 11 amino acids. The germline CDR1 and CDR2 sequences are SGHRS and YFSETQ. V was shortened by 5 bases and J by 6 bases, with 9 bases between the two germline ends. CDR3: CASRDGGEQYF. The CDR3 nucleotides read TGCGCCAGCAGGGATGGAGGCGAGCAGTACTTC.

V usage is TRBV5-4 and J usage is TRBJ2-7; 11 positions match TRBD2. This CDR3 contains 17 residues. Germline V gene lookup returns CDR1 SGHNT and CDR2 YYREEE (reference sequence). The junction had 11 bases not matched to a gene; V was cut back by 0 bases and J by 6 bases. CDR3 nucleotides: TGTGCCAGCAGCTTGGTGCTAGCGGGGGGCCAGCAGGGCGAGCAGTACTTC. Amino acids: CASSLVLAGGQQGEQYF.

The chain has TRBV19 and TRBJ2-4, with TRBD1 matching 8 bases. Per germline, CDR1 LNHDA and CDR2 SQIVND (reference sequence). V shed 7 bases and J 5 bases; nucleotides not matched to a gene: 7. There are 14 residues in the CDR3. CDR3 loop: CASNQPGGENIQYF. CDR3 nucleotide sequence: TGTGCCAGTAACCAACCAGGGGGCGAAAACATTCAGTACTTC.

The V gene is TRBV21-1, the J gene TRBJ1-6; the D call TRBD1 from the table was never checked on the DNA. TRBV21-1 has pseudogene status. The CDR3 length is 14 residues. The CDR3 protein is CASSKGQGFSPLHF. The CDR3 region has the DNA TGTGCCAGCAGCAAAGGACAGGGTTTTTCACCCCTCCACTTT.

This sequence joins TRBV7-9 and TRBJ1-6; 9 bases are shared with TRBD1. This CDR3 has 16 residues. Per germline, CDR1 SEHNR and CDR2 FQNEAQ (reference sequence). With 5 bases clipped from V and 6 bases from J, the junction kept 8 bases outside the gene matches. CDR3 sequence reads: CASSDWDRDPNSPLHF. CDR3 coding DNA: TGTGCCAGCAGCGACTGGGACAGGGACCCTAATTCACCCCTCCACTTT.

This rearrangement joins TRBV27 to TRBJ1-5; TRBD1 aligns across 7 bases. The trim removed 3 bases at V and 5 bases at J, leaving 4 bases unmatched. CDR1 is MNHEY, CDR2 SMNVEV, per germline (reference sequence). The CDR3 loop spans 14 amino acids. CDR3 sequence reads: CASSFRGPDQPQHF. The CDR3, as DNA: TGTGCCAGCAGTTTTAGGGGGCCCGATCAGCCCCAGCATTTT.